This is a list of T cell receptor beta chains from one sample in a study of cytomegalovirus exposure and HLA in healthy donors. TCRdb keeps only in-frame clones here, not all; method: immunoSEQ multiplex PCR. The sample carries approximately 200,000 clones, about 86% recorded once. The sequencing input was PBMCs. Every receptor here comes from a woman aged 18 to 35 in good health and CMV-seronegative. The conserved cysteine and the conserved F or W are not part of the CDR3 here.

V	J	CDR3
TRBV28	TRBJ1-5	ASRTPGGNRPQH
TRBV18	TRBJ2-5	ASSRGTRQETQY
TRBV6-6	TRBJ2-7	ASSYSASHEQY
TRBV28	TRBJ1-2	ASSWGQWTGYT
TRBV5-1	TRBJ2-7	ASSLGQGATYEQY
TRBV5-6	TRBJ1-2	ASIWTGGVDYGYT
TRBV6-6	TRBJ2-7	ASSFQGSSYEQY
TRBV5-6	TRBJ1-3	ASSLFLTGPSLDTIY
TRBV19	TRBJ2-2	ASSLGTSGTVVTGELF
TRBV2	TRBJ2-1	AGGLFYNEQF
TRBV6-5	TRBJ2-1	ASSSRRGGTYNEQF
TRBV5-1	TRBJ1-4	ASSATGLYNEKLF
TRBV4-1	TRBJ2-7	ASSQTSGPYEQY
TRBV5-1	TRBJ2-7	ASSLQERGRSHEQY
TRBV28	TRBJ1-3	ASSLFSGTGALGNTIY
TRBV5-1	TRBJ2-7	ASRTGTETYEQY
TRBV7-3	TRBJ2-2	ASSFTSGNTGELF
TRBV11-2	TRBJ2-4	ASSPEEGIKNIQY
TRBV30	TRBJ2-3	AWSVLDYTQY
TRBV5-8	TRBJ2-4	ASSLEAVYQY
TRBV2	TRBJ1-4	ATGQGGNEKLF
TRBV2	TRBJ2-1	ASSEARLAHSYNEQF
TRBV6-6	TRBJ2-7	ASSYGTGGYEQY
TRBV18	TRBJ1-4	ASSPDRSNEKLF
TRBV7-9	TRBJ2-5	ASSLRGKETQY
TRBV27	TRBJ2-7	ASSDPGTSRSYEQY
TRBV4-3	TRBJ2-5	ASSQVAGGLQETQY
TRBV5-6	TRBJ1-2	ASSLVDVRGHYGYT